One sample yielded the 28 T cell receptor beta chains listed below, sequenced in a study of early T cells in non-severe SARS-CoV-2 infection. A single record per CDR3 protein comes from TCRdb applying MiXCR to the 5' RACE reads. The sample yields 45,000 to 55,000 distinct CDR3 sequences, around a tenth seen once. The sample taken for sequencing was whole blood. These receptors were taken from an adult who was a healthcare worker with PCR-confirmed SARS-CoV-2 infection or an uninfected control (not recorded which).

This clonotype has just a few counts. The rearrangement links TRBV25-1 to TRBJ2-2; no clear D gene. The CDR3 covers 14 residues. Looked up from germline, CDR1 is MGHDK and CDR2 is SYGVNS. With 10 bases removed from V and 0 bases from J, the gap between germline ends came to 12 bases. The chain's CDR3 is CATSPFANTGELFF. The DNA for the CDR3 is TGTGCCACCAGCCCGTTCGCGAACACCGGGGAGCTGTTTTTT. Full variable domain (remainder filled in from reference TRBV25-1 and TRBJ2-2): EADIYQTPRYLVIGTGKKITLECSQTMGHDKMYWYQQDPGMELHLIHYSYGVNSTEKGDLSSESTVSRIRTEHFPLTLESARPSHTSQYLCATSPFANTGELFFGEGSRLTVL.

The chain carries TRBV2 and TRBJ1-1, with D maybe TRBD1 (6 bases). From germline, CDR1 is SNHLY and CDR2 FYNNEI. The ends were cut back, 3 bases at V and 9 bases at J, with 11 bases in the middle. The CDR3 covers 12 residues. DNA of the CDR3: TGTGCCAGCAGTGATTTCGGACAGAAAGCTTTCTTT. Its translation: CASSDFGQKAFF.

Ten or more counts support this clonotype. The chain couples TRBV2 to TRBJ2-1; 13 positions agree with TRBD2. J lost 2 bases, V lost 7 bases, and 11 bases had no gene match. CDR1 is SNHLY and CDR2 is FYNNEI in the germline V gene. This CDR3 comprises 18 residues. CDR3 sequence: CASKGLLAGGTTYNEQFF. The CDR3 DNA reads TGTGCCAGCAAGGGTTTACTAGCGGGGGGGACGACCTACAATGAGCAGTTCTTC.

This clonotype has a count of ten or more. The chain carries TRBV10-3 and TRBJ1-1, with a possible D match to TRBD1 (6 bases). Germline CDR1 and CDR2: ENHRY and SYGVKD. Trimming shortened V by 6 bases and J by 2 bases, and 13 bases separated the two germline ends. This CDR3 has 14 residues. Written as DNA, the CDR3 is TGTGCCATCAGATCCAGGGGTACTAACACTGAAGCTTTCTTT. Translated: CAIRSRGTNTEAFF.

V gene TRBV7-9 combines with J gene TRBJ2-1, with 12 nucleotides matching TRBD2. Germline V gene lookup returns CDR1 SEHNR and CDR2 FQNEAQ (reference sequence). J gave up 4 bases and V 5 bases, and 9 bases lay outside the gene matches. CDR3 length: 17 residues. The CDR3 reads CASSPRLAGEVYNEQFF. The CDR3 DNA reads as TGTGCCAGCAGCCCCCGACTAGCGGGAGAAGTTTACAATGAGCAGTTCTTC.

This clonotype was seen only once. It may be a read error: a sequence one base away is much more abundant. The rearrangement joins TRBV29-1 to TRBJ2-3; possible D gene TRBD1, 5 bases. V gave up 3 bases and J gave up 8 bases, with 15 bases separating them. The CDR3 contains 13 residues. From germline, CDR1 is SQVTM and CDR2 ANQGSEA. CDR3 nucleotide sequence: TGCAGCGTTGAGGTCGGAGTTAGGGGTACGCAGTATTTT. This gives the protein CSVEVGVRGTQYF.

This clonotype was counted between two and nine times. The rearrangement links TRBV10-2 to TRBJ2-3; possible D gene TRBD2, 6 bases. This CDR3 is built from 14 residues. CDR1 WSHSY and CDR2 SAAADI come from the germline V gene. V gave up 8 bases and J gave up 6 bases, with 18 bases separating them. The CDR3 here is CASVEMSGGDTQYF. The CDR3 bases are TGCGCCAGCGTCGAGATGAGCGGAGGGGATACGCAGTATTTT.

In its sample, this clonotype was seen many times. This sequence joins TRBV20-1 and TRBJ2-7, with 13 bases fitting TRBD2. This CDR3 contains 14 residues. Germline V gives CDR1 DFQATT, CDR2 SNEGSKA (reference sequence). With V trimmed by 6 bases and J by 7 bases, 9 bases remained unmatched. DNA for the CDR3: TGCAGTGCACCCGGACTAGCGGGGGATGGGGAGCAGTACTTC. The encoded protein is CSAPGLAGDGEQYF.

This clonotype was recorded many times. This rearrangement joins TRBV7-6 to TRBJ1-1; unclear D gene. V lost 5 bases to trimming and J lost 5 bases, with 12 bases between them. The CDR3 is 13 residues long. The V gene's germline CDR1 is SGHVS and CDR2 FNYEAQ. The CDR3 DNA reads TGTGCCAGCAGCCGAAATTGGCGGACTGAAGCTTTCTTT. The encoded protein is CASSRNWRTEAFF.

This clonotype has at least ten counts. The rearrangement joins TRBV9 to TRBJ2-6; D remains ambiguous. The length of the CDR3 is 14 residues. V dropped 4 bases and J dropped 0 bases, with 5 bases sitting between them. Per the germline V gene, CDR1 is SGDLS and CDR2 is YYNGEE. The CDR3, as DNA: TGTGCCAGCAGCCTATACTCTGGGGCCAACGTCCTGACTTTC. It encodes CASSLYSGANVLTF.

The chain combines TRBV10-1 with TRBJ2-3; D ambiguous. Germline CDR1 WNHNN, CDR2 SYGVQD (reference sequence). The CDR3 extends over 15 amino acids. V lost 2 bases to trimming and J lost 0 bases, with 9 bases between them. The CDR3 region has the DNA TGCGCCAGCAGTGAGAGCGCGTCTAGCACAGATACGCAGTATTTT. This sequence encodes CASSESASSTDTQYF.

The chain recombines TRBV4-1 with TRBJ2-7; the D gene is possibly TRBD2 (6 bases). Germline V CDR1 and CDR2: MGHRA, YSYEKL. V lost 1 base to trimming and J lost 5 bases, with 12 bases between them. This CDR3 comprises 14 residues. The CDR3: CASSQVGGSHEQYF. The CDR3 DNA follows: TGCGCCAGCAGCCAAGTCGGAGGGTCCCACGAGCAGTACTTC.

This clonotype was counted once. The chain combines TRBV6-5 with TRBJ2-3; D call uncertain. Germline V gene sequence: CDR1 MNHEY, CDR2 SVGAGI. Trimming took 10 bases from V and 5 from J, leaving 16 bases between them. The CDR3 totals 13 residues. CDR3 in DNA: TGTGCCACCACACGCACTATTCGAGATACGCAGTATTTT. The encoded protein is CATTRTIRDTQYF.

The V call is TRBV5-1, the J call TRBJ2-3; tentatively, D is TRBD1 or TRBD2 (5 bases each). The germline V gene encodes CDR1 SGHRS and CDR2 YFSETQ. V lost 2 bases and J lost 0, with 10 bases in between. The CDR3 loop spans 15 amino acids. The CDR3 protein is CASSFRGGSTDTQYF. CDR3 in DNA: TGCGCCAGCAGCTTCCGGGGCGGAAGCACAGATACGCAGTATTTT. The full variable domain, completed using reference TRBV5-1 and TRBJ2-3, is KAGVTQTPRYLIKTRGQQVTLSCSPISGHRSVSWYQQTPGQGLQFLFEYFSETQRNKGNFPGRFSGRQFSNSRSEMNVSTLELGDSALYLCASSFRGGSTDTQYFGPGTRLTVL.

This clonotype was seen just once. The genes are TRBV6-2 or TRBV6-3 and TRBJ2-4, with D perhaps TRBD1 or TRBD2 (5 bases each). The germline CDR1 and CDR2 sequences are MNHEY and SVGEGT. CDR3 length: 17 amino acids. V was shortened by 6 bases and J by 0 bases, with 18 bases between the two germline ends. CDR3 DNA: TGTGCCAGCAGCTTAATTAGTGAGGGGAGAGCCAAAAACATTCAGTACTTC. Amino acid sequence: CASSLISEGRAKNIQYF.

A few counts support this clonotype. The rearrangement uses TRBV12-3 or TRBV12-4 and TRBJ1-2; no clear D gene. Trimming shortened V by 10 bases and J by 3 bases, and 12 bases separated the two germline ends. CDR3 length: 12 amino acids. Written as DNA, the CDR3 is TGTGCCACCAACGGGGTGGACTATGGCTACACCTTC. It specifies CATNGVDYGYTF.

This clonotype showed up many times. V gene TRBV20-1 combines with J gene TRBJ1-1; 7 bases line up with TRBD1. V was pared by 0 bases and J by 7 bases, with 11 bases of the junction left unmatched. This CDR3 has 15 residues. Germline V lookup: CDR1 DFQATT, CDR2 SNEGSKA (reference sequence). CDR3 nucleotide sequence: TGCAGTGCTAGAGACCCACGCGGAGGGGGCCTTGAAGCTTTCTTT. Its protein is CSARDPRGGGLEAFF.

This clonotype has a count of ten or more. This sequence joins TRBV6-1 and TRBJ2-7; 9 bases map to TRBD1. Germline trimming cut 4 bases from V and 4 bases from J; bases unmatched to any gene: 8. Germline V gene data show CDR1 as MNHNS and CDR2 as SASEGT. There are 15 residues in the CDR3. CDR3 sequence (DNA): TGTGCCAGCAGTGCTCCGGGACAGGGAAGGTACGAGCAGTACTTC. It codes for CASSAPGQGRYEQYF.

V and J are TRBV7-2 and TRBJ1-6, with 7 bases lining up with TRBD1. Germline V gives CDR1 SGHTA, CDR2 FQGNSA. V trimming: 3 bases; J trimming: 7 bases; junction bases outside the gene matches: 3. The CDR3 is 14 residues long. CDR3 region: CASSFKQGNSPLHF. The DNA for the CDR3 is TGTGCCAGCAGCTTTAAACAGGGGAATTCACCCCTCCACTTT.

The rearrangement uses TRBV3-1 and TRBJ2-3; D gene uncertain. This CDR3 is built from 13 residues. V was shortened by 4 bases and J by 6 bases, with 11 bases between the two germline ends. Germline-derived CDR1 and CDR2 are LGHDT and YNNKEL (reference sequence). The CDR3 sequence: CASSPPFGDTQYF. CDR3 coding DNA: TGTGCCAGCAGCCCCCCCTTCGGGGATACGCAGTATTTT.

This clonotype has a handful of counts. The chain carries TRBV5-4 and TRBJ1-5; 7 bases match TRBD1. This CDR3 region has 15 residues. The V gene's germline CDR1 is SGHNT and CDR2 YYREEE (reference sequence). V was pared by 3 bases and J by 3 bases, with 6 bases of the junction left unmatched. This chain's CDR3 is CASSSGTELNQPQHF. The CDR3 nucleotides read TGTGCCAGCAGCTCCGGGACAGAGCTCAATCAGCCCCAGCATTTT.

This clonotype occurred a few times. This chain joins TRBV28 and TRBJ1-2; no definite D call. V was clipped by 10 bases and J by 4 bases, with 13 bases between them. This CDR3 region has 12 residues. Looked up from germline, CDR1 is MDHEN and CDR2 is SYDVKM. The CDR3 nucleotides read TGTGCCATCCCTACTTCCGGCTATGGCTACACCTTC. Translating it yields CAIPTSGYGYTF.

The J gene is TRBJ2-6, the V gene TRBV7-2, with TRBD1 matching over 8 bases. The CDR3 has 16 residues. Germline values: CDR1 SGHTA, CDR2 FQGNSA. V dropped 2 bases and J dropped 2; count of bases not matched to a gene: 2. CDR3 sequence (DNA): TGTGCCAGCAGCTTATCGACAGGGGCTGGGGCCAACGTCCTGACTTTC. It is translated as CASSLSTGAGANVLTF.

This clonotype was observed a handful of times. The chain combines TRBV5-6 with TRBJ2-6, with D tentatively TRBD1 (5 bases). This CDR3 comprises 15 residues. CDR1 and CDR2 from the germline V gene are SGHDT and YYEEEE. Trimming took off 0 bases at V and 2 bases at J, with 6 bases between the two ends. CDR3 coding DNA: TGTGCCAGCAGCTTGGGGGGCGCTGGGGCCAACGTCCTGACTTTC. It codes for CASSLGGAGANVLTF.

At least ten counts were recorded for this clonotype. This chain joins TRBV20-1 and TRBJ1-4; no clear D. Trimming left V 1 base short and J 4 bases short, with 10 bases between. Germline V lookup: CDR1 DFQATT, CDR2 SNEGSKA (reference sequence). The CDR3 is 14 amino acids. This chain's CDR3 is CSARVRSGNEKLFF. Written as DNA, the CDR3 is TGCAGTGCTAGAGTGAGGTCGGGTAATGAAAAACTGTTTTTT.

The sample holds many counts of this clonotype. The rearrangement links TRBV6-1 to TRBJ2-7, with unresolved D. Germline CDR1 and CDR2: MNHNS and SASEGT. CDR3 length: 15 residues. V gave up 6 bases and J gave up 4 bases, with 19 bases separating them. CDR3 coding DNA: TGTGCCAGCAGAATCTTTCCTGAGGAGCCTTACGAGCAGTACTTC. This gives the protein CASRIFPEEPYEQYF.

In this sample, this clonotype turned up a few times. The V call is TRBV5-1, the J call TRBJ1-1, with D maybe TRBD1 (5 bases). CDR3 length equals 17 residues. V was clipped by 0 bases and J by 0 bases, with 15 bases between them. Germline values: CDR1 SGHRS, CDR2 YFSETQ. CDR3 sequence (DNA): TGCGCCAGCAGCTTGGACCCCCTGACAGACATGAACACTGAAGCTTTCTTT. It yields the protein CASSLDPLTDMNTEAFF.

CDR3 nucleotides: TGCAGCGTTTTCCCCCGCGAAGAGGAGACCCAGTACTTC. It translates to CSVFPREEETQYF. V gene TRBV29-1 combines with J gene TRBJ2-5, with no clear D. From germline, CDR1 is SQVTM and CDR2 ANQGSEA. CDR3 size: 13 residues. Between the trimmed V and J ends, which lost 5 bases and 5 bases, there was a span of 15 bases. Full variable domain (remainder filled in from reference TRBV29-1 and TRBJ2-5): SAVISQKPSRDICQRGTSLTIQCQVDSQVTMMFWYRQQPGQSLTLIATANQGSEATYESGFVIDKFPISRPNLTFSTLTVSNMSPEDSSIYLCSVFPREEETQYFGPGTRLLVL.